One and the same sample provided the 15 T cell receptor beta chains below, sequenced in a study of T cells in Graves' hyperthyroidism and ophthalmopathy. What was amplified from RNA transcripts were TCR beta CDR3 regions. In the first-round RT-PCR of the TCR CDR3, the HTBI primer set was used. TCRdb used MiXCR to reprocess the multiplex PCR reads, holding one entry per CDR3 protein. The sample has approximately 600,000 distinct CDR3 sequences; 20% are singletons. Sequenced input: blood. The receptors here all came from a young man with Graves' ophthalmopathy.

This clonotype was seen at least ten times. Here the CDR3 reads CASSLVPGWGTEAFF. Here the CDR3 DNA reads TGCGCCAGCAGCTTGGTACCCGGGTGGGGCACTGAAGCTTTCTTT. J is TRBJ1-1 and V is TRBV5-1; D gene uncertain. The CDR3 runs 15 residues. The V gene lost 0 bases and the J gene lost 4 bases, with 13 bases spanning the gap. CDR1 and CDR2 from the germline V gene are SGHRS and YFSETQ. Full variable domain (remainder filled in from reference TRBV5-1 and TRBJ1-1): KAGVTQTPRYLIKTRGQQVTLSCSPISGHRSVSWYQQTPGQGLQFLFEYFSETQRNKGNFPGRFSGRQFSNSRSEMNVSTLELGDSALYLCASSLVPGWGTEAFFGQGTRLTVV.

The gene calls are TRBV9 and TRBJ1-1, with a possible D match to TRBD1 (6 bases). The V gene's germline CDR1 is SGDLS and CDR2 YYNGEE. V lost 3 bases to trimming and J lost 1 base, with 13 bases between them. CDR3 size: 15 residues. In nucleotides, the CDR3 is TGTGCCAGCAGCGCCACAGGGTCTAGGAACACTGAAGCTTTCTTT. Its translation is CASSATGSRNTEAFF.

This rearrangement joins TRBV9 to TRBJ1-3; 11 bases fit TRBD1. Germline loops: CDR1 SGDLS, CDR2 YYNGEE. V shed 4 bases and J 4 bases; nucleotides not matched to a gene: 7. This CDR3 region has 16 residues. The CDR3 DNA is TGTGCCAGCAGCTCTGGACAGGGGGCGTCGGGAAACACCATATATTTT. It codes for CASSSGQGASGNTIYF.

This clonotype showed up just a few times. V usage is TRBV20-1 and J usage is TRBJ2-7; tentatively, D is TRBD2 (7 bases). Trimming removed 6 bases from V and 4 bases from J, with 19 bases in between. The V gene's germline CDR1 is DFQATT and CDR2 SNEGSKA (reference sequence). This CDR3 has 14 amino acids. The CDR3 nucleotides are TGCAGTGCGTACCCCGACGGGGGGCGATACGAGCAGTACTTC. Translation gives CSAYPDGGRYEQYF.

The rearrangement joins TRBV18 to TRBJ2-3; D gene ambiguous. The CDR3 length is 16 residues. V lost 2 bases and J lost 0, with 12 bases in between. Germline-derived CDR1 and CDR2 are KGHSH and LQKENI. The CDR3 reads CASSPFPTLSTDTQYF. As DNA, the CDR3 is TGTGCCAGCTCACCATTTCCTACACTGAGCACAGATACGCAGTATTTT.

This clonotype came up a few times. This chain joins TRBV30 and TRBJ1-6; the D gene is possibly TRBD1 (6 bases). Germline V gene sequence: CDR1 GTSNPN, CDR2 SVGIG (reference sequence). Trimming stripped 1 base from V and 8 bases from J, with 15 bases between. The CDR3 contains 15 residues. The CDR3 here is CAWSAPDRKDSPLHF. The DNA for the CDR3 is TGTGCCTGGAGTGCGCCGGACAGAAAGGATTCACCCCTCCACTTT.

This clonotype was seen at least ten times. The genes are TRBV2 and TRBJ1-5; 11 bases agree with TRBD1. V shed 5 bases, J shed 2 bases, and the junction held 8 bases outside the gene matches. The CDR3 sequence is 17 residues long. CDR1 and CDR2 from the germline V gene are SNHLY and FYNNEI. CDR3 loop: CASSTPGQGVGNQPQHF. CDR3 bases: TGTGCCAGCAGTACACCGGGACAGGGGGTCGGCAATCAGCCCCAGCATTTT.

V usage is TRBV6-1 and J usage is TRBJ2-7; 14 bases map to TRBD2. Losses at the gene ends were 4 bases for V and 0 bases for J; bases not matched to a gene: 20. From germline, CDR1 is MNHNS and CDR2 SASEGT. The CDR3 is made up of 22 amino acids. CDR3 coding DNA: TGTGCCAGCAGTGGGGGACTAGCGGGAGACTTAGCTCGTCCAGGCGGCTCCTACGAGCAGTACTTC. This encodes CASSGGLAGDLARPGGSYEQYF.

To note about this clonotype: A read error may produce the germline difference seen at one junction end. In nucleotides, the CDR3 is TGTGCCAGCAGTTTAGTATTTGCGAATGAGCAGTTCTTC. Its translation is CASSLVFANEQFF. The chain links TRBV7-6 to TRBJ2-1; the D is unclear. The CDR3 totals 13 residues. Germline assignment: CDR1 SGHVS and CDR2 FNYEAQ. The full variable domain, in which reference TRBV7-6 and TRBJ2-1 provide the parts outside the CDR3, is GAGVSQSPRYKVTKRGQDVALRCDPISGHVSLYWYRQALGQGPEFLTYFNYEAQQDKSGLPNDRFSAERPEGSISTLTIQRTEQRDSAMYRCASSLVFANEQFFGPGTRLTVL.

This clonotype was seen repeatedly, ten times or more. The chain joins TRBV28 to TRBJ2-7, with 7 positions matching TRBD1. CDR3 size: 15 residues. Unmatched junction bases numbered 12, after V lost 8 bases and J lost 2 bases. Germline V CDR1 and CDR2: MDHEN, SYDVKM. In DNA form, the CDR3 reads TGTGCCAGCCAGTTCTCCCCTCAGGGGGCCTACGAGCAGTACTTC. Translating it yields CASQFSPQGAYEQYF.

This clonotype appeared many times. V gene TRBV20-1 combines with J gene TRBJ2-3; 10 bases fit TRBD2. CDR1 is DFQATT, CDR2 SNEGSKA, per germline (reference sequence). V lost 6 bases, J lost 4 bases, and 7 bases stayed unmatched. The CDR3 is 14 amino acids. The CDR3 DNA sequence: TGCAGTGCCCTAACTAGCGGGAACGCAGATACGCAGTATTTT. This encodes CSALTSGNADTQYF.

This clonotype showed up just a few times. The chain joins TRBV5-1 to TRBJ1-1; D may be TRBD1 (5 bases). Trimming took 6 bases from V and 0 from J, leaving 9 bases between them. Germline CDR1 and CDR2: SGHRS and YFSETQ. CDR3 size: 13 residues. The CDR3 DNA sequence: TGCGCCAGCATGGGGGGGATGAACACTGAAGCTTTCTTT. It is translated as CASMGGMNTEAFF.

V and J are TRBV10-3 and TRBJ2-3, with no clear D. The CDR3 runs 14 residues. V was shortened by 3 bases and J by 4 bases, with 11 bases between the two germline ends. The germline gives CDR1 ENHRY, CDR2 SYGVKD. The CDR3 region is CAISDVAVADTQYF. CDR3 DNA: TGTGCCATCAGTGATGTGGCGGTCGCAGATACGCAGTATTTT.

In its sample, this clonotype was seen a few times. This chain joins TRBV24-1 and TRBJ2-3; D unclear. The CDR3 is made up of 14 amino acids. The V gene's germline CDR1 is KGHDR and CDR2 SFDVKD. Trimming removed 4 bases from V and 0 bases from J, with 7 bases in between. The CDR3 reads CATSDGTSTDTQYF. CDR3 bases: TGTGCCACCAGTGACGGAACTAGCACAGATACGCAGTATTTT.

Only a few counts were recorded for this clonotype. The J gene is TRBJ1-1, the V gene TRBV29-1, with D tentatively TRBD1 (5 bases). Germline loops: CDR1 SQVTM, CDR2 ANQGSEA. This CDR3 contains 13 residues. Trimming took off 6 bases at V and 1 base at J, with 12 bases between the two ends. CDR3: CSVWAGGNTEAFF. The CDR3 coding sequence is TGCAGCGTATGGGCGGGGGGGAACACTGAAGCTTTCTTT.